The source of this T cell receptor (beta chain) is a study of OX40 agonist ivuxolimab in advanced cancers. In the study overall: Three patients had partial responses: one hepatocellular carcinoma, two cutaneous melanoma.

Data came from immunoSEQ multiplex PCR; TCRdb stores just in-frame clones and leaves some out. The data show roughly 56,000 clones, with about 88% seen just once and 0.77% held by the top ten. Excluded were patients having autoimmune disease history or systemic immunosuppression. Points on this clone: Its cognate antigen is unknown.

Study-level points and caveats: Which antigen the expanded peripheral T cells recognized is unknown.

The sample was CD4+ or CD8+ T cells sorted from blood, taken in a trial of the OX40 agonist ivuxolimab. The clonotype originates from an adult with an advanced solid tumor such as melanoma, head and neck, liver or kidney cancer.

In DNA, the CDR3 is TGTGCCAGCAGCTTAATTACAGCGAACACTGAAGCTTTCTTT. Translated: CASSLITANTEAFF. The chain joins TRBV11-2 to TRBJ1-1, with D hard to call. This CDR3 contains 14 residues. Trimming cost V 2 bases and J 1 base, with 8 bases left between them. Germline CDR1 is SGHAT and CDR2 is FQNNGV.